A single sample gave rise to the 26 T cell receptor beta chains below, sequenced in a study of cytomegalovirus exposure and HLA in healthy donors. PCR was performed using 60 Vbeta and 13 Jbeta primers. TCRdb's table, derived via immunoSEQ multiplex PCR, lists solely in-frame clones and lacks some. The sample lists 95,000 to 150,000 clones; 80% were seen once. Sequencing was performed on PBMCs. The source of these receptors is a man between 50 and 59 years old in good health and CMV-seronegative.

The V call is TRBV7-9, the J call TRBJ1-2; TRBD1 matches at 9 bases. The CDR3 is 16 amino acids. CDR1 is SEHNR and CDR2 is FQNEAQ in the germline V gene (reference sequence). After removal of 4 bases from V and 2 bases from J, the junction contained 8 bases not matched to a gene. CDR3 DNA: TGTGCCAGCAGCTACGCATCCACAGGGGGCAACTATGGCTACACCTTC. As protein: CASSYASTGGNYGYTF.

V is TRBV27 and J is TRBJ1-2, with a weak D call TRBD1 (6 bases). The V end lost 8 bases, the J end lost 0 bases, and 16 bases lay between the germline ends. The germline CDR1 and CDR2 sequences are MNHEY and SMNVEV (reference sequence). There are 15 residues in the CDR3. The CDR3 nucleotides read TGTGCCAGCCGACGGGGGGGGGCCCCTAACTATGGCTACACCTTC. This encodes CASRRGGAPNYGYTF.

The rearrangement links TRBV9 to TRBJ2-7; maybe TRBD1 (5 bases). The germline V and J ends were trimmed by 4 bases and 3 bases, with 17 bases remaining between them. CDR1 is SGDLS and CDR2 is YYNGEE in the germline V gene. CDR3 length equals 15 residues. The DNA of the CDR3 is TGTGCCAGCAGCCCAAGGGGCGCGGACGACTACGAGCAGTACTTC. Protein: CASSPRGADDYEQYF.

The V and J genes are TRBV5-4 and TRBJ1-2; 11 bases match TRBD1. The CDR3 runs to 19 residues. The trim removed 0 bases at V and 4 bases at J, leaving 14 bases unmatched. Germline V gene lookup returns CDR1 SGHNT and CDR2 YYREEE (reference sequence). CDR3 in DNA: TGTGCCAGCAGCTTGGGGCCCGGACAGGGGGCGATCAGCTTCTATGGCTACACCTTC. This encodes CASSLGPGQGAISFYGYTF.

This chain connects TRBV9 to TRBJ2-5, with TRBD2 identical over 13 bases. The DNA end favors TRBJ2-7, so the J call may be wrong. The CDR3 spans 17 residues. The germline V gene encodes CDR1 SGDLS and CDR2 YYNGEE. The CDR3 reads CASSVAGTSGAPYEQYF. The CDR3 bases are TGTGCCAGCAGCGTAGCAGGGACTAGCGGGGCCCCGTACGAGCAGTACTTC.

This chain connects TRBV4-2 to TRBJ2-2; D is perhaps TRBD2 (6 bases). The V end was cut by 3 bases, the J end by 7 bases, with 12 bases between. Germline V gene lookup returns CDR1 LGHNA and CDR2 YNFKEQ. The CDR3 has 14 amino acids. The CDR3 coding sequence is TGTGCCAGCAGCCAGGAGGGGCGGGGCGGGGAGCTGTTTTTT. Protein product: CASSQEGRGGELFF.

The rearrangement uses TRBV6-4 and TRBJ2-2; 8 bases fit TRBD2. Trimming cost V 7 bases and J 8 bases; bases outside gene matches: 9. CDR3 length equals 14 residues. Germline-derived CDR1 and CDR2 are MRHNA and SNTAGT. CDR3 in amino acids: CASKTREGPGELFF. In nucleotides, the CDR3 is TGTGCCAGCAAAACCCGGGAGGGCCCAGGGGAGCTGTTTTTT.

The chain has TRBV5-1 and TRBJ2-5; 10 positions agree with TRBD1. The ends lost 1 base at V and 1 base at J; junction bases unmatched: 1. The CDR3 extends over 15 amino acids. Per the germline V gene, CDR1 is SGHRS and CDR2 is YFSETQ. CDR3 loop: CASSLWTGGQETQYF. CDR3 nucleotides: TGCGCCAGCAGCTTGTGGACAGGGGGCCAAGAGACCCAGTACTTC.

This chain uses TRBV5-1 with TRBJ2-2, with 7 bases aligning to TRBD2. With V trimmed by 7 bases and J by 6 bases, 6 bases remained unmatched. CDR1 SGHRS and CDR2 YFSETQ come from the germline V gene. The CDR3 is 13 amino acids. CDR3 DNA sequence: TGCGCCAGCCGCCTACGGGGGGCCGGGGAGCTGTTTTTT. Translation gives CASRLRGAGELFF. Based on the CDR3 plus reference TRBV5-1 and TRBJ2-2, the full variable domain is KAGVTQTPRYLIKTRGQQVTLSCSPISGHRSVSWYQQTPGQGLQFLFEYFSETQRNKGNFPGRFSGRQFSNSRSEMNVSTLELGDSALYLCASRLRGAGELFFGEGSRLTVL.

The chain joins TRBV28 to TRBJ1-4, with TRBD1 as a possible D gene (6 bases). The germline V gene encodes CDR1 MDHEN and CDR2 SYDVKM. V was clipped by 6 bases and J by 3 bases, with 8 bases between them. CDR3 length: 13 amino acids. CDR3 loop: CASRGAANEKLFF. The CDR3 region has the DNA TGTGCCAGCAGGGGGGCTGCTAATGAAAAACTGTTTTTT.

The V and J genes are TRBV27 and TRBJ2-1; D ambiguous. With 0 bases removed from V and 4 bases from J, the gap between germline ends came to 19 bases. This CDR3 has 18 amino acids. Germline CDR1 and CDR2: MNHEY and SMNVEV (reference sequence). DNA of the CDR3: TGTGCCAGCAGTTTATCGCGGTCCGGTAGAGGCCCATACAATGAGCAGTTCTTC. It codes for CASSLSRSGRGPYNEQFF.

V usage is TRBV28 and J usage is TRBJ1-5; tentative D call: TRBD1 (5 bases). Germline CDR1 and CDR2: MDHEN and SYDVKM. The V gene lost 6 bases and the J gene lost 2 bases, with 26 bases spanning the gap. The CDR3 spans 19 residues. The DNA for the CDR3 is TGTGCCAGCAGAACACCCCCTGGGAGGGGTGGCGAGGGCAATCAGCCCCAGCATTTT. Amino acid sequence: CASRTPPGRGGEGNQPQHF.

The chain has TRBV15 and TRBJ1-1; D call uncertain. The germline V gene encodes CDR1 LNHNV and CDR2 YYDKDF (reference sequence). CDR3 length: 11 amino acids. Between the trimmed V and J ends, which lost 5 bases and 3 bases, there was a span of 4 bases. Here the CDR3 reads CATSSHTEAFF. DNA for the CDR3: TGTGCCACCAGCTCTCACACTGAAGCTTTCTTT.

This chain's CDR3 is CARSFSDRHDTEAFF. The DNA of the CDR3 is TGTGCCAGAAGCTTTTCGGACAGACACGACACTGAAGCTTTCTTT. The chain has TRBV5-3 and TRBJ1-1; tentatively, D is TRBD1 (6 bases). TRBV5-3 qualifies as an ORF whose function is uncertain. This CDR3 has 15 residues. Trimming removed 2 bases from V and 3 bases from J, with 14 bases in between.

The genes are TRBV7-9 and TRBJ2-7, with 7 positions matching TRBD1. The CDR3 spans 15 residues. With 5 bases clipped from V and 2 bases from J, the junction kept 9 bases outside the gene matches. Germline V gene data show CDR1 as SEHNR and CDR2 as FQNEAQ (reference sequence). The CDR3 DNA follows: TGTGCCAGCAGCCGCACAGGGGCCACACCCTACGAGCAGTACTTC. Protein: CASSRTGATPYEQYF. Variable domain in full (rest from reference TRBV7-9 and TRBJ2-7): DTGVSQNPRHKITKRGQNVTFRCDPISEHNRLYWYRQTLGQGPEFLTYFQNEAQLEKSRLLSDRFSAERPKGSFSTLEIQRTEQGDSAMYLCASSRTGATPYEQYFGPGTRLTVT.

V gene TRBV5-6 combines with J gene TRBJ2-1, with TRBD1 matching over 8 bases. The trim removed 4 bases at V and 2 bases at J, leaving 5 bases unmatched. The CDR3 loop spans 15 amino acids. Germline CDR1 reads SGHDT; CDR2 reads YYEEEE. DNA of the CDR3: TGTGCCAGCAGCCGCCAGGGGGCACCCTACAATGAGCAGTTCTTC. Residues: CASSRQGAPYNEQFF.

The V and J genes are TRBV19 and TRBJ2-5, with 7 bases matching TRBD1. The V and J ends lost 3 bases and 4 bases, in that order; junction bases with no gene match: 5. CDR1 and CDR2 (germline): LNHDA, SQIVND (reference sequence). The CDR3 loop spans 14 amino acids. CDR3 amino acids: CASSMDGQAETQYF. CDR3 bases: TGTGCCAGTAGTATGGACGGACAGGCAGAGACCCAGTACTTC.

This rearrangement joins TRBV14 to TRBJ1-6, with D maybe TRBD1 (6 bases). V shed 4 bases and J shed 9 bases, with 13 bases lying between them. The CDR3 covers 14 residues. Germline V gives CDR1 SGHDN, CDR2 FVKESK. The chain's CDR3 is CASSLGQRGSPLHF. The DNA of the CDR3 is TGTGCCAGCAGCCTTGGACAGAGGGGTTCACCCCTCCACTTT.

V usage is TRBV4-1 and J usage is TRBJ2-7, with D perhaps TRBD2 (5 bases). This CDR3 is built from 15 residues. CDR1 is MGHRA, CDR2 YSYEKL, per germline. Between the trimmed V and J ends, which lost 0 bases and 1 base, there was a span of 10 bases. CDR3 bases: TGCGCCAGCAGCCAAGATCGAGGGCAGTCCTACGAGCAGTACTTC. Translating gives CASSQDRGQSYEQYF.

The rearrangement uses TRBV23-1 and TRBJ2-4; 8 bases are a match to TRBD2. TRBV23-1 has ORF status, its function being uncertain. V was pared by 5 bases and J by 4 bases, with 19 bases of the junction left unmatched. CDR3 size: 19 residues. CDR3 in DNA: TGCGCCAGCAGTAGCCCGGGGGGGCGTGACCAAATAGAAAAAAACATTCAGTACTTC. Its protein product is CASSSPGGRDQIEKNIQYF.

V and J are TRBV7-3 and TRBJ2-5; 10 bases agree with TRBD1. The J call may be faulty, since TRBJ2-7 better matches the DNA end. Germline lookup yields CDR1 SGHTA and CDR2 FQGTGA. The CDR3 consists of 15 residues. The CDR3 region is CASSLRGTGDDEQYF. In DNA form, the CDR3 reads TGTGCCAGCAGCCTTAGGGGGACAGGGGATGACGAGCAGTACTTC.

The chain employs TRBV9 and TRBJ1-2; a weak D match, TRBD1 (6 bases). Trimming pared 4 bases from V and 5 bases from J, leaving 18 bases between. This CDR3 is built from 15 residues. Per germline, CDR1 SGDLS and CDR2 YYNGEE. CDR3 bases: TGTGCCAGCAGCCCTCACCTGAAGGACAGATATGGCTACACCTTC. It specifies CASSPHLKDRYGYTF. The full variable domain, its missing parts supplied by reference TRBV9 and TRBJ1-2, is DSGVTQTPKHLITATGQRVTLRCSPRSGDLSVYWYQQSLDQGLQFLIQYYNGEERAKGNILERFSAQQFPDLHSELNLSSLELGDSALYFCASSPHLKDRYGYTFGSGTRLTVV.

The chain has TRBV5-6 and TRBJ2-5, with a possible D match to TRBD2 (6 bases). The CDR3 totals 14 residues. Trimming took off 0 bases at V and 5 bases at J, with 11 bases between the two ends. The germline V gene has CDR1 SGHDT and CDR2 YYEEEE. The CDR3 protein is CASSLVRGRETQYF. DNA of the CDR3: TGTGCCAGCAGCTTGGTCCGGGGGAGGGAGACCCAGTACTTC.

This clone was counted only a few times. The chain links TRBV5-6 to TRBJ2-4; D ambiguous. This CDR3 has 14 residues. The V end was cut by 1 base, the J end by 2 bases, with 7 bases between. In germline, CDR1 is SGHDT, CDR2 YYEEEE. CDR3 amino acids: CASSLRDPKNIQYF. CDR3 nucleotide sequence: TGTGCCAGCAGCTTGCGAGATCCCAAAAACATTCAGTACTTC. The full variable domain, in which reference TRBV5-6 and TRBJ2-4 provide the parts outside the CDR3, is DAGVTQSPTHLIKTRGQQVTLRCSPKSGHDTVSWYQQALGQGPQFIFQYYEEEERQRGNFPDRFSGHQFPNYSSELNVNALLLGDSALYLCASSLRDPKNIQYFGAGTRLSVL.

The chain has TRBV6-6 and TRBJ2-5, with 7 bases fitting TRBD1. Germline lookup yields CDR1 MNHNY and CDR2 SVGAGI (reference sequence). Trimming took 8 bases from V and 4 from J; bases not matched to a gene: 4. The CDR3 is 12 residues long. The DNA of the CDR3 is TGTGCCAGCCAGGCAGGGGGAGAGACCCAGTACTTC. It yields the protein CASQAGGETQYF.

J is TRBJ2-7 and V is TRBV6-1; D is possibly TRBD1 (6 bases). V dropped 8 bases and J dropped 5 bases, with 19 bases sitting between them. Germline V CDR1 and CDR2: MNHNS, SASEGT. The CDR3 covers 14 residues. The DNA for the CDR3 is TGTGCCAGCTCTAGGGAACAGGGTCTCCACGAGCAGTACTTC. Translating gives CASSREQGLHEQYF.